This T cell receptor beta chain originates from a study of blood T cell repertoires in COVID-19 (dated by TCRdb to between 2020 and 2021). For the wider study: Samples covering the acute and convalescent phases of COVID-19 were provided by collaborators in the United States, Italy and Spain. The material from the prospective study consisted of cDNA or gDNA derived from T cells, B-cell-depleted T cells, or PBMCs. Subjects who had been exposed to COVID-19, were actively infected with it, or had recovered from it provided the deeply sampled blood TCRbeta repertoires that made up the dataset. A freely available public database, intended as a resource for researchers studying the immune response to SARS-CoV-2, is where the repertoires were released. Samples came from the ongoing ImmuneRACE study (first 160 participants) plus 1,254 subjects from 6 global collaborators. Sample metadata almost always included a de-identified subject ID, COVID-19 status, age in years and sex. Where available, HLA class I and class II types were taken from metadata supplied by the sample provider and were not determined by assay-based typing.

Collaborating institutions collected whole blood in K2EDTA tubes following their own protocols. For TCRbeta analysis, collaborator samples were shipped as frozen whole blood, as isolated PBMCs, or as DNA extracted from either sample type. Overall study outcomes, separate from this receptor: Clinical and demographic metadata were provided uncurated, with the amount varying by source and participant.

A note on this clone: This receptor's antigen is unknown. Base qualities are missing; no much larger clone stands one base away.

TCRbeta CDR3 regions were amplified from genomic DNA by means of the immunoSEQ Assay, a bias-controlled multiplex PCR. In the authors' own workflow: Nucleated cell counts per sample were estimated from amplification of reference gene primers within the assay. To quantify the absolute abundance of each unique TCRbeta CDR3 rearrangement, sequence reads were collapsed and filtered. For each sample, productive Simpson clonality was calculated by taking the square root of Simpson's diversity index across productive rearrangements. Imported from immuneACCESS, the table was reduced by TCRdb to in-frame sequences with V and J called. These copies leave out some clones; in studies compared against another copy, an unresolved V gene accounts for under half, and the cause of the remainder is not known. From that table come the V and J calls and clone size; the DNA was used to work out D and trimming. The sample has 120,000 or so clones on record, around 87% of them singletons. The ten largest make up roughly 8% of the sample.

The germline V gene sets CDR1 to KGHDR and CDR2 to SFDVKD. The CDR3 runs 14 amino acids, cysteine and phenylalanine included. Just CDR3 DNA is preserved here, 42 bases in frame from base 1. The V end loses 5 bases and the J end loses 3 bases, and a stretch of 12 bases separates them. The chain links TRBV24-1 with TRBJ1-1; the D gene cannot be resolved reliably. Sequencing used peripheral blood. The sequence came from a middle-aged man with acute or convalescent COVID-19. The nucleotides read TGTGCCACCAGTGCGGCGGGCCGGGACACTGAAGCTTTCTTT. Its amino acids are CATSAAGRDTEAFF.